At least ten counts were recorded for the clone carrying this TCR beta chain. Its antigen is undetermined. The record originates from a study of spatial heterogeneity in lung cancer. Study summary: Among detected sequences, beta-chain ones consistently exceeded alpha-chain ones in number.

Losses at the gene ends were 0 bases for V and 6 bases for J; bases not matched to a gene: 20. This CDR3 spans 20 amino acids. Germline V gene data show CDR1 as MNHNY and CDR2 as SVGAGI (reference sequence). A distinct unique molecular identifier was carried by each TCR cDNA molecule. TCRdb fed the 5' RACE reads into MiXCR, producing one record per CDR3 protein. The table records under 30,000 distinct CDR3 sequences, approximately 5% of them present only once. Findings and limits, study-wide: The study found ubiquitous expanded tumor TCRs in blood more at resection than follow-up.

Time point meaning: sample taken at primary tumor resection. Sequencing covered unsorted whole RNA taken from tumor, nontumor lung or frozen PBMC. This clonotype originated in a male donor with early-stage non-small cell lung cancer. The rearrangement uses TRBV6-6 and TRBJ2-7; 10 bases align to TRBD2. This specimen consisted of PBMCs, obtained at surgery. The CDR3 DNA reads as TGTGCCAGCAGTTACTCGAGGCTAGCGGGAGATGCGGGTTACCCCCCCGAGCAGTACTTC. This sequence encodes CASSYSRLAGDAGYPPEQYF.